This T cell receptor (beta chain) was recovered during a study of cytomegalovirus exposure and HLA in healthy donors. About the research overall: Early on, a data release was issued that held about 85 million unique TCRs from HLA-typed donors.

60 Vbeta and 13 Jbeta primers were used in PCR. The assay was immunoSEQ multiplex PCR, and TCRdb's table has in-frame clones only and misses some. In the table there are 100,000 to 150,000 clones, 75% to 85% of which are singletons. This CDR3 comprises 15 residues. V was cut by 3 bases and J by 2 bases, with 11 bases left in between. Germline CDR1 and CDR2: LNHDA and SQIVND (reference sequence). The V and J genes are TRBV19 and TRBJ2-1; possibly TRBD2 for D (6 bases). The receptor was isolated from a man between 18 and 35 years old in good health and CMV-seronegative. The sequenced sample was PBMCs. CDR3 in DNA: TGTGCCAGTAGTATTCGGCGGGGCACCTACAATGAGCAGTTCTTC. Translation: CASSIRRGTYNEQFF.